Below, one T cell receptor (beta chain) is given with its context. There is no known antigen for this receptor. Base-call qualities are not available, and no considerably larger clone is one nucleotide away. CDR1 and CDR2 were assigned from the germline V gene (reference sequence) as LGHDT and YNNKEL. V loses 4 bases at its end and J loses 3 bases; junction bases beyond the gene matches: 6. Counted from cysteine to phenylalanine, this CDR3 has 15 amino acids. Only CDR3 DNA is held: 45 bases, read in frame from base 1. Each collaborating institution followed its own protocols to collect whole blood in K2EDTA tubes. For TCRbeta analysis, collaborators shipped samples as frozen whole blood, isolated PBMCs, or DNA extracted from either of those sample types. TCRbeta CDR3 regions were amplified from genomic DNA using the immunoSEQ Assay, a bias-controlled multiplex PCR. As for the original processing: The number of nucleated cells in each sample was estimated by amplification of reference gene primers within the assay. To quantify the absolute abundance of each unique TCRbeta CDR3 rearrangement, sequence reads were collapsed and filtered. For each sample, productive Simpson clonality was calculated as the square root of Simpson's diversity index across productive rearrangements. TCRdb's version of the immuneACCESS table is confined to in-frame rearrangements and falls short of the full clone set. An unresolved V gene accounts for under half of the shortfall where checked; the remainder is of unknown origin. V, J and clone size were drawn from that table, and D and trimming were deduced from the DNA. The sample includes around 300,000 clones, with 85% observed a single time. The ten largest clones take up around 4% of the sample.

The data belong to a study of blood T cell repertoires in COVID-19 (dated by TCRdb to 2020 to 2021). At the level of the whole study: Collaborator samples came from the United States, Italy and Spain and covered acute and convalescent phases of COVID-19. The material from the prospective study consisted of cDNA or gDNA derived from T cells, B-cell-depleted T cells, or PBMCs. Samples were obtained from the ongoing ImmuneRACE study (first 160 participants) and from about 1,300 subjects provided by 6 global collaborators. A de-identified subject ID, COVID-19 status, age in years and sex were almost always included in the sample metadata. A freely available public database, intended as a resource for researchers studying the immune response to SARS-CoV-2, is where the repertoires were released. Where available, HLA class I and class II types were taken from metadata supplied by the sample provider and were not determined by assay-based typing. Deeply sampled blood TCRbeta repertoires from subjects exposed to, actively infected with, or recovered from COVID-19 were included in the dataset.

The paper's findings and limits, for the study overall: The quantity of clinical and demographic metadata differed by source and by participant and was supplied without curation.

The rearrangement combines TRBV3-1 (or the pseudogene TRBV3-2) with TRBJ1-3; TRBD1 agrees with 7 junctional bases. Material for sequencing was peripheral blood. This TCR derives from a woman aged 45-65 years with active or convalescent COVID-19. The nucleotide sequence is given as TGTGCCAGCAGCCCCTTACAGGGGTTTGGAAACACCATATATTTT. It specifies CASSPLQGFGNTIYF.